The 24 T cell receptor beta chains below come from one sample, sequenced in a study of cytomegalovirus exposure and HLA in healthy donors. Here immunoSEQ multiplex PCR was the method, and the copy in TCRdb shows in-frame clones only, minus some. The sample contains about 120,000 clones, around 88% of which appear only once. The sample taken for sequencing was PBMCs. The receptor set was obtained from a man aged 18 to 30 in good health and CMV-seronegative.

The CDR3 nucleotides are TGCGCCAGCAGCTTGGTTACAGCCAGATTTAATTCACCCCTCCACTTT. Its protein product is CASSLVTARFNSPLHF. The genes are TRBV5-1 and TRBJ1-6, with D unclear. The CDR3 length is 16 residues. From germline, CDR1 is SGHRS and CDR2 YFSETQ. The V end lost 0 bases, the J end lost 6 bases, and 13 bases lay between the germline ends. The full variable domain, completed using reference TRBV5-1 and TRBJ1-6, is KAGVTQTPRYLIKTRGQQVTLSCSPISGHRSVSWYQQTPGQGLQFLFEYFSETQRNKGNFPGRFSGRQFSNSRSEMNVSTLELGDSALYLCASSLVTARFNSPLHFGNGTRLTVT.

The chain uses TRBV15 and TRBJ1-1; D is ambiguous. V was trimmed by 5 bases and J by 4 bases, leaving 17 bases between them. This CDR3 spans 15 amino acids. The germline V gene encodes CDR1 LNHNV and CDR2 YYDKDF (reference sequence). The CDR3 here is CATSDDLTGGTEAFF. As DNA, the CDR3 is TGTGCCACCAGCGATGACTTAACCGGTGGCACTGAAGCTTTCTTT. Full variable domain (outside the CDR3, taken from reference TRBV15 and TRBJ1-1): DAMVIQNPRYQVTQFGKPVTLSCSQTLNHNVMYWYQQKSSQAPKLLFHYYDKDFNNEADTPDNFQSRRPNTSFCFLDIRSPGLGDTAMYLCATSDDLTGGTEAFFGQGTRLTVV.

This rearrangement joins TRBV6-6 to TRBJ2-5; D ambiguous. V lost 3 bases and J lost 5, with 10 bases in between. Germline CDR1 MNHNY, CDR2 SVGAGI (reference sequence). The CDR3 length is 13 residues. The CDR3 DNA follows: TGTGCCAGCAGTTATCCACCCGGGGAGACCCAGTACTTC. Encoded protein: CASSYPPGETQYF.

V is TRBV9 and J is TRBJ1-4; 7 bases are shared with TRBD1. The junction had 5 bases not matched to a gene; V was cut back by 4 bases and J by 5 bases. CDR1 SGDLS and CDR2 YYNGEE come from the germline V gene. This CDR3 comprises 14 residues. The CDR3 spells CASSQTGQNEKLFF. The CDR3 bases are TGTGCCAGCAGCCAGACAGGGCAGAATGAAAAACTGTTTTTT.

The CDR3 reads CASSLDRSNEKLFF. The CDR3, as DNA: TGCGCCAGCAGCCTAGACAGGTCTAATGAAAAACTGTTTTTT. This chain joins TRBV10-2 and TRBJ1-4, with a weak D call TRBD1 (6 bases). The CDR3 extends over 14 amino acids. V was cut by 6 bases and J by 3 bases, with 11 bases left in between. Germline V gene data show CDR1 as WSHSY and CDR2 as SAAADI.

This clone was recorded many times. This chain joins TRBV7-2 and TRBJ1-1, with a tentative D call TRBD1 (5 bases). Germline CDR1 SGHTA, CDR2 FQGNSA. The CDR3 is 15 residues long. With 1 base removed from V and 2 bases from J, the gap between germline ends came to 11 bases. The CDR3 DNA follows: TGTGCCAGCAGCTTAGATTCGGGACTAAACACTGAAGCTTTCTTT. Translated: CASSLDSGLNTEAFF.

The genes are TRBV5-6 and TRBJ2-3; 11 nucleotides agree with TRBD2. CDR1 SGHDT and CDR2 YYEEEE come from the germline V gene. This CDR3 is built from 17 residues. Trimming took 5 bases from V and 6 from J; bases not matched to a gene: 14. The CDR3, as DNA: TGTGCCAGCAGTTCCGGGACTAGCGGAACCACATTTGATACGCAGTATTTT. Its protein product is CASSSGTSGTTFDTQYF.

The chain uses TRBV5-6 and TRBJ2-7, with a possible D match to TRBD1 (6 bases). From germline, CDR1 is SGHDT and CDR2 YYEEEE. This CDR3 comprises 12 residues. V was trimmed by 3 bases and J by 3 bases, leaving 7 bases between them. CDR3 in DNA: TGTGCCAGCAGCTCGACAGGCTACGAGCAGTACTTC. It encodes CASSSTGYEQYF.

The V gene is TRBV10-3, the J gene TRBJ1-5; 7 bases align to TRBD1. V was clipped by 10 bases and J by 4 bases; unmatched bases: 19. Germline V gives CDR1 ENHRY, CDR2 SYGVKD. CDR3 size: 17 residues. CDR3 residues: CASRTGGDTPGNQPQHF. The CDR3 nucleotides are TGTGCCAGTCGGACAGGAGGCGATACACCGGGAAATCAGCCCCAGCATTTT.

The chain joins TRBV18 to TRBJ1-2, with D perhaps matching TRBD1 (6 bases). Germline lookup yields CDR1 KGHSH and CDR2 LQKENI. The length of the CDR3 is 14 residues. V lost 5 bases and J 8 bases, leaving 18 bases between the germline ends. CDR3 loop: CASSTGQFLGGYTF. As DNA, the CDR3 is TGTGCCAGCTCAACAGGACAGTTTCTTGGGGGCTACACCTTC.

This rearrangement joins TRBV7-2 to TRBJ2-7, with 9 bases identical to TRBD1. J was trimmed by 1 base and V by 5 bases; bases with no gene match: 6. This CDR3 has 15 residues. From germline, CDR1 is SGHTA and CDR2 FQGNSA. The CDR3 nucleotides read TGTGCCAGCAGCCAGGGGACAGGGAGTTCCTACGAGCAGTACTTC. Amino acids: CASSQGTGSSYEQYF. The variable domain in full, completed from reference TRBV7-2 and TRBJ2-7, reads GAGVSQSPSNKVTEKGKDVELRCDPISGHTALYWYRQSLGQGLEFLIYFQGNSAPDKSGLPSDRFSAERTGGSVSTLTIQRTQQEDSAVYLCASSQGTGSSYEQYFGPGTRLTVT.

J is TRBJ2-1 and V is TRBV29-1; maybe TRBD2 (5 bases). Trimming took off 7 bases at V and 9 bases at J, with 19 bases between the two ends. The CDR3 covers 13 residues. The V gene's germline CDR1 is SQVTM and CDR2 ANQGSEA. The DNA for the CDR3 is TGCAGCGCCGAGCCTGATAGGACTGGTGAGCAGTTCTTC. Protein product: CSAEPDRTGEQFF.

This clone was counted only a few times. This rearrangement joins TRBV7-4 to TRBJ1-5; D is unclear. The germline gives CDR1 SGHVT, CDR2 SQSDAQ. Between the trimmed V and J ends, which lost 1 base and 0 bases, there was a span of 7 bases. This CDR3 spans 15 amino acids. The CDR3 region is CASSLESYSNQPQHF. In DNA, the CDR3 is TGTGCCAGCAGCTTAGAGAGTTATAGCAATCAGCCCCAGCATTTT. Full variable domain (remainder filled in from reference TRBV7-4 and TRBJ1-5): GAGVSQSPRYKVAKRGRDVALRCDSISGHVTLYWYRQTLGQGSEVLTYSQSDAQRDKSGRPSGRFSAERPERSVSTLKIQRTEQGDSAVYLCASSLESYSNQPQHFGDGTRLSIL.

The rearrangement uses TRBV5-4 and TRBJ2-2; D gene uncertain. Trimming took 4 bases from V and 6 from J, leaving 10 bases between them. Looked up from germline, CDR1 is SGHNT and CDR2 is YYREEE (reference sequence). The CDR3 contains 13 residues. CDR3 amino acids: CASSPRVAGELFF. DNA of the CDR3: TGTGCCAGCAGCCCTCGGGTCGCCGGGGAGCTGTTTTTT.

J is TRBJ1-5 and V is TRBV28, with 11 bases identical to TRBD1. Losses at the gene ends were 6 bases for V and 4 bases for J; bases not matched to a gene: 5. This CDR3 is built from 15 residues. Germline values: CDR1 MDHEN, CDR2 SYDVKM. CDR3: CASRSGTGGNQPQHF. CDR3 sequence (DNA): TGTGCCAGCAGAAGCGGGACAGGGGGGAATCAGCCCCAGCATTTT. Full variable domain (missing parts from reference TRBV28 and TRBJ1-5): DVKVTQSSRYLVKRTGEKVFLECVQDMDHENMFWYRQDPGLGLRLIYFSYDVKMKEKGDIPEGYSVSREKKERFSLILESASTNQTSMYLCASRSGTGGNQPQHFGDGTRLSIL.

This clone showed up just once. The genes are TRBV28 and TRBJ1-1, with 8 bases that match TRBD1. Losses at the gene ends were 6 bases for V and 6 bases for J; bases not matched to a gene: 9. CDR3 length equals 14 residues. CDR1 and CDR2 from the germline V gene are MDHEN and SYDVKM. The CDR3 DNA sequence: TGTGCCAGCAGCCAGGACAGGGAGGGCCCTGAAGCTTTCTTT. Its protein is CASSQDREGPEAFF.

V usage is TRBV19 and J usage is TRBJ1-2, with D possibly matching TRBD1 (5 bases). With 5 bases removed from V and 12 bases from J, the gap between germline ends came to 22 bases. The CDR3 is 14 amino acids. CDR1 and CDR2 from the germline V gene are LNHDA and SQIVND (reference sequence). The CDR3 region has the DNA TGTGCCAGTAGTTCCCAAATAGAGACAGTCGGCGACACCTTC. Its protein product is CASSSQIETVGDTF.

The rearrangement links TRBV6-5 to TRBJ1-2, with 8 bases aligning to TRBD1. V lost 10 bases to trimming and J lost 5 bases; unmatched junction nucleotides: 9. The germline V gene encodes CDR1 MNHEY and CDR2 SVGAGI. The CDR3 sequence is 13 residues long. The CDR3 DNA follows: TGTGCCACGAAAGCAGGACAGGGATATGGCTACACCTTC. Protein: CATKAGQGYGYTF.

In nucleotides, the CDR3 is TGTGCCAGCAGTCCCCAGCCCGGAGGGAACACTGAAGCTTTCTTT. It yields the protein CASSPQPGGNTEAFF. This chain uses TRBV6-1 with TRBJ1-1; D is unclear. This CDR3 comprises 15 residues. CDR1 and CDR2 from the germline V gene are MNHNS and SASEGT. Trimming pared 5 bases from V and 1 base from J, leaving 14 bases between.

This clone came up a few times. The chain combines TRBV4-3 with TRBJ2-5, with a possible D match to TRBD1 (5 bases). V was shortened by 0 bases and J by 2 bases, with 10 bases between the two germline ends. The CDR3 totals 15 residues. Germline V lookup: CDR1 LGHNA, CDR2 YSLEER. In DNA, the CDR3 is TGCGCCAGCAGCCAAGAGATTTACAGGCAAGAGACCCAGTACTTC. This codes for CASSQEIYRQETQYF.

The CDR3 here is CASSRSNQPQHF. The CDR3 DNA is TGTGCCAGCAGTCGTAGCAATCAGCCCCAGCATTTT. This chain connects TRBV28 to TRBJ1-5; D is unresolved. Trimming removed 5 bases at V and 0 bases at J, with 2 bases between. The CDR3 contains 12 residues. In germline, CDR1 is MDHEN, CDR2 SYDVKM. Full variable domain (outside the CDR3, taken from reference TRBV28 and TRBJ1-5): DVKVTQSSRYLVKRTGEKVFLECVQDMDHENMFWYRQDPGLGLRLIYFSYDVKMKEKGDIPEGYSVSREKKERFSLILESASTNQTSMYLCASSRSNQPQHFGDGTRLSIL.

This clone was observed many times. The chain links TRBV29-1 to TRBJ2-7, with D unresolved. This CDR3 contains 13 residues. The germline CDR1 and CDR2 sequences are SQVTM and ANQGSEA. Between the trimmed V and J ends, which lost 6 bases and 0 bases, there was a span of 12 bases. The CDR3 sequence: CSVTPESSYEQYF. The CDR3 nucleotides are TGCAGCGTAACCCCGGAGAGCTCCTACGAGCAGTACTTC.

This CDR3 reads CSVGDYEQYF. The CDR3 DNA reads as TGCAGCGTTGGCGACTACGAGCAGTACTTC. The chain uses TRBV29-1 and TRBJ2-7; D unclear. This CDR3 has 10 residues. Trimming took 4 bases from V and 3 from J, leaving 4 bases between them. Germline V lookup: CDR1 SQVTM, CDR2 ANQGSEA.

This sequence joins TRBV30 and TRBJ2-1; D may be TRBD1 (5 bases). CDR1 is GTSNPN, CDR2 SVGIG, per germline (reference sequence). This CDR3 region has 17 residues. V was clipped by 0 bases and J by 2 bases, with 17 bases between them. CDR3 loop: CAWSVLPLGAAYNEQFF. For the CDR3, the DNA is TGTGCCTGGAGTGTACTTCCGCTTGGGGCTGCCTACAATGAGCAGTTCTTC.